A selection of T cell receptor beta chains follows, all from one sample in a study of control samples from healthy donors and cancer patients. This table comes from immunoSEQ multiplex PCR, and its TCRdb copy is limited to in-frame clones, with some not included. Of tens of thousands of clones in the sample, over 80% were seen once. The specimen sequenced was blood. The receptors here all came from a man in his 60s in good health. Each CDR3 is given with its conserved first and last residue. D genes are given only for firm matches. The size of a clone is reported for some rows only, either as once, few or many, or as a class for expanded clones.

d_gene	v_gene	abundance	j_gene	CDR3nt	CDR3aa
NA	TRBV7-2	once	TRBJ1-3	TGTGCCAGCAGCCTCAAAGGACGCGACTCTGGAAACACCATATATTTT	CASSLKGRDSGNTIYF
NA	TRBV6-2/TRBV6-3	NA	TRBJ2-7	TGTGCCAGCAGTTACTCGAGGGCGGGTAGCTCCTACGAGCAGTACTTC	CASSYSRAGSSYEQYF
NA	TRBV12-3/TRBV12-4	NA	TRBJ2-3	TGTGCCAGCAGCCGAAGCGGTACGCAGTATTTT	CASSRSGTQYF
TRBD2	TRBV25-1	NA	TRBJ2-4	TGTGCCAGCAGTGGAACTAGCGGGGGGGCCTTAGCCAAAAACATTCAGTACTTC	CASSGTSGGALAKNIQYF
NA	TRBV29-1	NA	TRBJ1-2	TGCAGCTCCTTGACACTGACTAACTATGGCTACACCTTC	CSSLTLTNYGYTF
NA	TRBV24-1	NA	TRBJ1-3	TGTGCCACCAGTGACCGACGCCCCGTTGCCCCTGGAAACACCATATATTTT	CATSDRRPVAPGNTIYF
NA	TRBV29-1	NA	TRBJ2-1	TGCAGCGTTGGAGGGGGGAGCCGCTCCTACAATGAGCAGTTCTTC	CSVGGGSRSYNEQFF
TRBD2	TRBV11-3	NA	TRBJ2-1	TGTGCCAGCAGCTCCGCTAGCGGGAGGGTGCACAATGAGCAGTTCTTC	CASSSASGRVHNEQFF
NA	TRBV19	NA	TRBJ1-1	TGTGCCAGTAGGTCTGGGACACCTCCCCCTCTCACTGAAGCTTTCTTT	CASRSGTPPPLTEAFF
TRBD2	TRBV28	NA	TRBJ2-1	TGTGCCAGCACCCCCACGGGAGGTCGCGGCGTCAATGAGCAGTTCTTC	CASTPTGGRGVNEQFF
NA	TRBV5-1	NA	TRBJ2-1	TGCGCCAGCAGCTGGTCCCCTTCGGGGTCTAGCTCCTACAATGAGCAGTTCTTC	CASSWSPSGSSSYNEQFF
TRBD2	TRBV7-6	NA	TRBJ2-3	TGTGCCAGCAGCTTGAACCGGGGGGTCACAGATACGCAGTATTTT	CASSLNRGVTDTQYF
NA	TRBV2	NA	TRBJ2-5	TGTGCCAGCAGTGACGAGGGGGCCCAGTACTTC	CASSDEGAQYF
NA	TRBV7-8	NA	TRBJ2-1	TGTGCCAGCAGCTCAAAGACACATAGTAATGAGCAGTTCTTC	CASSSKTHSNEQFF
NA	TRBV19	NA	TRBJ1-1	TGTGCCAGTAGTATAGGCGGTGGCGGCAGGGCCACTGAAGCTTTCTTT	CASSIGGGGRATEAFF
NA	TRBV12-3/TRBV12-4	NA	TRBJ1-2	TGTGCCAGCAGTTTAGGGTGGTGGCGGGGCTACACCTTC	CASSLGWWRGYTF
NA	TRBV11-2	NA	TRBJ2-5	TGTGCCAGCAGCACCCCCAGGGCGGCCCAGGAGACCCAGTACTTC	CASSTPRAAQETQYF
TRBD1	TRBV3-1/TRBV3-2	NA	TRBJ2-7	TGTGCCAGCAGCCAGGGGGGGACAGGGACCTACGAGCAGTACTTC	CASSQGGTGTYEQYF
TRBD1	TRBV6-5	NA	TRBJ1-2	TGTGCCAGCTCCCCAACAGGGGGCTATGGCTACACCTTC	CASSPTGGYGYTF
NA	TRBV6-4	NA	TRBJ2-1	TGTGCCAGCACTGCAGTCCGGGCCAAAGACAATGAGCAGTTCTTC	CASTAVRAKDNEQFF
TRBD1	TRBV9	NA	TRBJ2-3	TGTGCCAGCAGCGCCGGACAGGGACCAGATACGCAGTATTTT	CASSAGQGPDTQYF
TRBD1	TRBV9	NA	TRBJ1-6	TGTGCCAGCAGCGTAACAGGGGGGTGGTCACCCCTCCACTTT	CASSVTGGWSPLHF
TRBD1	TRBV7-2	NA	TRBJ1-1	TGTGCCAGCAGCCCGCGGACAGGGCAGAACACTGAAGCTTTCTTT	CASSPRTGQNTEAFF
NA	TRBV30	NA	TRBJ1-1	TGTGCCTGGAGAGGGGAGGGTGGCACTGAAGCTTTCTTT	CAWRGEGGTEAFF
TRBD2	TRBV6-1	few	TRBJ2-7	TGTGCCAGCAGTGAAAATTTAGGCGTGGCTAGCGGGGCGGTCTACGAGCAGTACTTC	CASSENLGVASGAVYEQYF
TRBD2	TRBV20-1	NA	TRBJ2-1	TGCAGTGCTAGTGCGCCGGGGGGGAAATACAATGAGCAGTTCTTC	CSASAPGGKYNEQFF
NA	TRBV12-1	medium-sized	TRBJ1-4	TGTGCCAGCAGCTCAACCCGGGGACAGGGGGATGAAAAACTGTTTTTT	CASSSTRGQGDEKLFF
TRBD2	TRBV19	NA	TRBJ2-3	TGTGCCAGCGGCACTAGCGGGAGGGCAGATACGCAGTATTTT	CASGTSGRADTQYF
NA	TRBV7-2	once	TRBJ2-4	TGTGCCAGCAGCCCAGGACAGCCGAAAAACATTCAGTACTTC	CASSPGQPKNIQYF
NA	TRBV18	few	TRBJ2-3	TGTGCCAGCTCACCACCCACTAGCCGCGATACGCAGTATTTT	CASSPPTSRDTQYF
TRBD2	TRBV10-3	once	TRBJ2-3	TGTGCCATCAGTGATACGGGTCTAGCGGGAGAGGCAGATACGCAGTATTTT	CAISDTGLAGEADTQYF
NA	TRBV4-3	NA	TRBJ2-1	TGCGCCAGCAGCGTCTTAAGCAGGGATTCCTACAATGAGCAGTTCTTC	CASSVLSRDSYNEQFF
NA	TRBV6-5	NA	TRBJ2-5	TGTGCCAGCGCCTCCGGGACTTATGGAGAGACCCAGTACTTC	CASASGTYGETQYF
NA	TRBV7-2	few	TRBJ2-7	TGTGCCAGCAGCACCGGGACGGGATTCTACGAGCAGTACTTC	CASSTGTGFYEQYF
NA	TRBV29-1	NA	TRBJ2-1	TGCAGCGTTTTACCGGGACCTACTTCGCGGGAGCAGTTCTTC	CSVLPGPTSREQFF
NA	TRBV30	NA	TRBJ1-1	TGTGCCTGGTCCCTTGTGGGGGGCACTGAAGCTTTCTTT	CAWSLVGGTEAFF
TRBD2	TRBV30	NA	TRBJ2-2	TGTGCCTGGACTAGCGGGAGTTACACCGGGGAGCTGTTTTTT	CAWTSGSYTGELFF
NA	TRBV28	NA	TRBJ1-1	TGTGCCAGCAGTTTACAAGCGCTAAGGCTTGAAGCTTTCTTT	CASSLQALRLEAFF
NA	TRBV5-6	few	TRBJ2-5	TGTGCCAGCAGCTTAGGGGGAGGTGGAGAGACCCAGTACTTC	CASSLGGGGETQYF
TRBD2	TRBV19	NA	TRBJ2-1	TGTGCGACCGGGGGGTACAATGAGCAGTTCTTC	CATGGYNEQFF
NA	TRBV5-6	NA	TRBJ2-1	TGTGCCAGCAGCTTTATAGATTATGGTGAGCAGTTCTTC	CASSFIDYGEQFF
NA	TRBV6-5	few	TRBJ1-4	TGTGCCAGCAGAACAGGGTGGACTAATGAAAAACTGTTTTTT	CASRTGWTNEKLFF
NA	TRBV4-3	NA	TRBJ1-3	TGCGCCAGCAGCCAAGATCGAGACAGCTCTGGAAACACCATATATTTT	CASSQDRDSSGNTIYF
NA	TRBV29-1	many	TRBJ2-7	TGCAGCGTTGACAGTGGGCGGGAGCAGTACTTC	CSVDSGREQYF
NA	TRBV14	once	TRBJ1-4	TGTGCCAGCAGCCAAGACTCGGGGGGGAATGAAAAACTGTTTTTT	CASSQDSGGNEKLFF
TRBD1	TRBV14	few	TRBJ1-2	TGTGCCAGCAGCCAAGATCTACGTGGGGGGACAGAGGGTGGCTACACCTTC	CASSQDLRGGTEGGYTF
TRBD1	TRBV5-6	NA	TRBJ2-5	TGTGCCAGCAGCTTGTCCGGGACAGGGGCAGTAGAGACCCAGTACTTC	CASSLSGTGAVETQYF
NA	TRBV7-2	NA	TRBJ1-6	TGTGCCAGCAGCTCAGAGACAGGATATAATTCACCCCTCCACTTT	CASSSETGYNSPLHF
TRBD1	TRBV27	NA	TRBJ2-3	TGTGCCAGCAGTTTATATGGGATGGGCCAGGGGGCCGCAGATACGCAGTATTTT	CASSLYGMGQGAADTQYF
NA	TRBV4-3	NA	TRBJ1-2	TGCGCCAGCAGCCAAGTCGGCCTGAAGGGATCTGACACCTTC	CASSQVGLKGSDTF
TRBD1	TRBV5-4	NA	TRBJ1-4	TGTGCCAGCAGCTTTGGGGACAGGGGATATGAAAAACTGTTTTTT	CASSFGDRGYEKLFF
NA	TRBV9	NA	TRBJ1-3	TGTGCCAGCAGCGAACCTCTGGGGACGCATAACTCTGGAAACACCATATATTTT	CASSEPLGTHNSGNTIYF
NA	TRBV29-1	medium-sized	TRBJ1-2	TGCAGCGTTGACAGCGGGGGCTACACCTTC	CSVDSGGYTF